This T cell receptor beta chain appears in the sequencing data of a study of cytomegalovirus exposure and HLA in healthy donors. Study-wide points: HLA-A and HLA-B allele assignments for most subjects were reportedly predicted accurately using TCR beta sequences.

Primers included in the PCR were 60 Vbeta and 13 Jbeta primers. The method was immunoSEQ multiplex PCR; TCRdb's version includes in-frame clones alone and lacks a portion of them. The sample lists about 160,000 clones, roughly 80% occurring once. Comment on this clone: Antigen specificity is unknown.

CDR1 is MNHEY and CDR2 is SMNVEV in the germline V gene (reference sequence). V gave up 5 bases and J gave up 3 bases; unmatched junction bases: 10. This CDR3 has 17 residues. This TCR was recovered from a female donor in good health and CMV-seronegative. This chain uses TRBV27 with TRBJ2-7; 13 nucleotides agree with TRBD2. Sequencing used PBMCs. The CDR3: CASSKHGLAGEVYEQYF. DNA for the CDR3: TGTGCCAGCAGTAAGCACGGACTAGCGGGAGAAGTCTACGAGCAGTACTTC.